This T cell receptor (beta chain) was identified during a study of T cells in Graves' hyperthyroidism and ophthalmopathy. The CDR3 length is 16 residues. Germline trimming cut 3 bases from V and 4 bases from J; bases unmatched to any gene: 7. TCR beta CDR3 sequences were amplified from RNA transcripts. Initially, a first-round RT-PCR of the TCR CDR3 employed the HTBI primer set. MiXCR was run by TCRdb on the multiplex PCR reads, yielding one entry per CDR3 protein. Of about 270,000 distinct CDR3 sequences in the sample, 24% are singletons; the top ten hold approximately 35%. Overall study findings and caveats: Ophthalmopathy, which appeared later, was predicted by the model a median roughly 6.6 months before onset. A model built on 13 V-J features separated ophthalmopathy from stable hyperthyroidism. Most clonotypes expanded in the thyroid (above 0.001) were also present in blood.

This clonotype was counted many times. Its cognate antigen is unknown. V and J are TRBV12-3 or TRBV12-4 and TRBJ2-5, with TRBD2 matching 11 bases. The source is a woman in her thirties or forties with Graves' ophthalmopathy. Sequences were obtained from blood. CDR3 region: CASSLGTSGGRETQYF. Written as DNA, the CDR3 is TGTGCCAGCAGTTTGGGGACTAGCGGAGGGCGAGAGACCCAGTACTTC.